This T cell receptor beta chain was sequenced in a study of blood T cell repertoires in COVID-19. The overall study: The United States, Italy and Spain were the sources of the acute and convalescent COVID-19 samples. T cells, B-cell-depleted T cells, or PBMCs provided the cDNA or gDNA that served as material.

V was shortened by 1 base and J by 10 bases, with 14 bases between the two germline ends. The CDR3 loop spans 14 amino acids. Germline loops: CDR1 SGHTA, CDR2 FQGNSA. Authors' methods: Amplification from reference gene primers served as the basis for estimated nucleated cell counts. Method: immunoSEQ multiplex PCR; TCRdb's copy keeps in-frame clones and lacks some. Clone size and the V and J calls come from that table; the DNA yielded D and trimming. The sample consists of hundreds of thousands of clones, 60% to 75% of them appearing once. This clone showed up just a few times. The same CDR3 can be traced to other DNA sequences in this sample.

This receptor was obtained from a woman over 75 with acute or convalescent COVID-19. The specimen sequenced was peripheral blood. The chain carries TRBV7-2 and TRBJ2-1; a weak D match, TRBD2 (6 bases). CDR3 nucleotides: TGTGCCAGCAGCTTAGACCCGTCGGCGGGGGAGCAGTTCTTC. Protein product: CASSLDPSAGEQFF.